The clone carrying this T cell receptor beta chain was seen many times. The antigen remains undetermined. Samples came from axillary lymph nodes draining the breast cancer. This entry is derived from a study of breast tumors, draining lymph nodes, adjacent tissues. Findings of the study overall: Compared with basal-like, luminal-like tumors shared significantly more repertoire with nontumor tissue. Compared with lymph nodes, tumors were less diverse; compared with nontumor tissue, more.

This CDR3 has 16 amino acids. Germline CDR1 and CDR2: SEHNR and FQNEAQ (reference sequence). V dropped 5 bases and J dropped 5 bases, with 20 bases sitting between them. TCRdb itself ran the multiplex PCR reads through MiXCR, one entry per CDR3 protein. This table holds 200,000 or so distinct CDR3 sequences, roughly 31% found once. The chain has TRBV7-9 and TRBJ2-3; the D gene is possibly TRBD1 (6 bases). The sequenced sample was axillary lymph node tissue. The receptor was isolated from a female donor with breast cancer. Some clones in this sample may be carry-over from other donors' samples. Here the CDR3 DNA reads TGTGCCAGCAGCCGTTTTCTACAGGGCGCTGTAGATACGCAGTATTTT. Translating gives CASSRFLQGAVDTQYF.